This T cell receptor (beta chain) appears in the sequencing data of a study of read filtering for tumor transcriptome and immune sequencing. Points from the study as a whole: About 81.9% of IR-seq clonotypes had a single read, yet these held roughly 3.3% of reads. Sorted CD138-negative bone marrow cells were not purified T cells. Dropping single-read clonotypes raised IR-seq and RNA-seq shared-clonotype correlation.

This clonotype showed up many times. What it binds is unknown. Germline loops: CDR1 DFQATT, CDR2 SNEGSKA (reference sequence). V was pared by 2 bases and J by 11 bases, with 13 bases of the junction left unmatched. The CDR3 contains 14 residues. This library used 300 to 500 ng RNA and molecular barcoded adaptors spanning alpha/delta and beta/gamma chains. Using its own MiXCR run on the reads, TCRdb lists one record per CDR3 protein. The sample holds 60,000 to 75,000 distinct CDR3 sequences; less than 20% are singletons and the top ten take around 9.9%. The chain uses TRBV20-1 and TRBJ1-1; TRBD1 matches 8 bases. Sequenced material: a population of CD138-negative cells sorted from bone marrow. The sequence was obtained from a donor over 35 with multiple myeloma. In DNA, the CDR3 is TGCAGTGCTAGATTCGGGGGCAGGGGGCGCTATGCTTTCTTT. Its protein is CSARFGGRGRYAFF.